This entry features one T cell receptor beta chain sequence. The source of the sample is a study of blood T cell repertoires in COVID-19. Data came from immunoSEQ multiplex PCR; TCRdb stores just in-frame clones and leaves some out. Among around 230,000 clones listed, around 85% were seen once. Trimming left V 4 bases short and J 5 bases short, with 17 bases between. In germline, CDR1 is MGHDK, CDR2 SYGVNS. The CDR3 is 15 amino acids. This receptor was obtained from a woman at least 80 years old with acute or convalescent COVID-19. The V and J genes are TRBV25-1 and TRBJ2-5, with D perhaps matching TRBD1 (6 bases). Sample: peripheral blood. DNA of the CDR3: TGTGCCAGCAGTGGGGGGCAGTCCCTCGCGGAGACCCAGTACTTC. Translation gives CASSGGQSLAETQYF.